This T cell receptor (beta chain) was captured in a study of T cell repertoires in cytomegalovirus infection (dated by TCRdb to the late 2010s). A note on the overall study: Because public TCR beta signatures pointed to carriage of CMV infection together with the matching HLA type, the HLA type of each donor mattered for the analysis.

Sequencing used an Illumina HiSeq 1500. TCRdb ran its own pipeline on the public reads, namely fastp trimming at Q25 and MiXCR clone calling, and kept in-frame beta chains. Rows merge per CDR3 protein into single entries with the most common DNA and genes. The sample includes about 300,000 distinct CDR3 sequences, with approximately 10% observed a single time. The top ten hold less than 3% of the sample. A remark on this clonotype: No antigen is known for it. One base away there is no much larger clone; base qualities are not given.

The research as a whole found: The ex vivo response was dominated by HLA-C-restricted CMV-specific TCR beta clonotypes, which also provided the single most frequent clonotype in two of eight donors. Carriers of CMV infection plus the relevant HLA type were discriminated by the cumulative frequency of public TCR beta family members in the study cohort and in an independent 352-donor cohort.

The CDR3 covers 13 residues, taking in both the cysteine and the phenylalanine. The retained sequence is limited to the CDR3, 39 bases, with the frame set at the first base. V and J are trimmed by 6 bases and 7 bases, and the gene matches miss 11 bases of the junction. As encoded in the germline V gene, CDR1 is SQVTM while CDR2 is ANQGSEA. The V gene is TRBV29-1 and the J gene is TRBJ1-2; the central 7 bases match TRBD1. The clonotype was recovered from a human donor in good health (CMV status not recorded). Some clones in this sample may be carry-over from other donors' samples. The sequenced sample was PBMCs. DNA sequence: TGCAGCGTCCAAGTGGGGCGGGACAGTGGCTACACCTTC. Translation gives CSVQVGRDSGYTF. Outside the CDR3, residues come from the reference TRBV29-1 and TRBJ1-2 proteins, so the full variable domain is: SAVISQKPSRDICQRGTSLTIQCQVDSQVTMMFWYRQQPGQSLTLIATANQGSEATYESGFVIDKFPISRPNLTFSTLTVSNMSPEDSSIYLCSVQVGRDSGYTFGSGTRLTVV.